What follows describes a single TCR beta chain. The antigen is unknown. The sample is drawn from a study of post-analysis software for immune sequencing data. TCR beta libraries were prepared from cDNA with unique molecular identifiers. TCRdb passed the PCR reads through MiXCR, listing each CDR3 protein once. Of about 760,000 distinct CDR3 sequences listed, 30% are singletons. Trimming took 5 bases from V and 3 from J, leaving 20 bases between them. In germline, CDR1 is MNHEY, CDR2 SVGEGT. CDR3 length: 16 residues. Study observations and caveats: A few TRBV segments occurring more often in patients than controls included TRBV5-6, TRBV5-1 and TRBV20-1.

The rearrangement joins TRBV6-2 or TRBV6-3 to TRBJ2-7; D possibly corresponds to TRBD1 (5 bases). The sample was blood. The receptor was isolated from a girl aged 10-17 years with multiple sclerosis. CDR3 nucleotide sequence: TGTGCCAGCAGTCCGACAGTACTTCGCCAGGACTACGAGCAGTACTTC. This translates into CASSPTVLRQDYEQYF.